This TCR beta chain is from a study of identical twins. Findings and caveats of the study: Abundant cord blood beta clonotypes carried fewer insertions; memory repertoires showed none. Its conclusions, products of cross-sectional statistical analysis, did not come from following the same donors.

The authors used template switching to add a universal primer site and gave cDNA unique molecular identifiers. TCRdb independently ran MiXCR on the 5' RACE reads; one entry per CDR3 protein. The sample carries roughly 250,000 distinct CDR3 sequences, about 7.5% recorded once. A word on this clonotype: Its antigen is currently unknown.

The junction had 6 bases not matched to a gene; V was cut back by 4 bases and J by 0 bases. Germline V gene lookup returns CDR1 MRHNA and CDR2 SNTAGT. The CDR3 runs to 17 residues. These data are also associated with another study on yellow fever vaccine responses in identical twins.

The chain recombines TRBV6-4 with TRBJ2-3; 11 bases align to TRBD2. The TCR comes from a woman younger than 35 in good health. The specimen sequenced was CD8+ T cells sorted from blood. CDR3: CASSALAGATSTDTQYF. For the CDR3, the DNA is TGTGCCAGCAGTGCACTAGCGGGAGCGACTAGCACAGATACGCAGTATTTT.